This TCR beta chain was recovered during a study of tumor and adjacent non-tumor tissue in lung cancer. Study overall: Patients comprised about a dozen adenocarcinoma, a couple of squamous cell carcinoma and 1 small cell lung cancer.

No cell sorting was done before RNA was extracted from the tissue. Trimming took off 4 bases at V and 14 bases at J, with 27 bases between the two ends. The CDR3 consists of 17 residues. Germline CDR1 and CDR2: SGHAT and FQNNGV. The library came from three nested PCR rounds adapted from ARM-PCR protocols. Each CDR3 protein is one row after TCRdb ran MiXCR on the multiplex PCR reads. This table has under 150,000 distinct CDR3 sequences, around two thirds appearing once. The TCR sequence derives from a man aged 60-69 years with small cell lung cancer. Sequenced input: lung tumor tissue. The V call is TRBV11-2, the J call TRBJ2-6; the D gene could be TRBD1 or TRBD2 (5 bases each). The CDR3 sequence is CASSSSGASSGADILTF. CDR3 in DNA: TGTGCCAGCAGCTCATCCGGGGCGAGCTCTGGGGCCGACATCCTGACTTTC.